The 27 T cell receptor beta chains below were found in one sample sequenced in a study of shared clonotypes between healthy human individuals. Here immunoSEQ multiplex PCR was the method, and the copy in TCRdb shows in-frame clones only, minus some. The sample consists of roughly 850,000 clones, 95% to 97% of them appearing once. CD8 cells regarded as naive lacked CD45RO, were positively chosen for CCR7, and omitted terminally differentiated effector memory CD45RA+ cells. Input material: naive CD8+ T cells sorted from blood. The source of these receptors is a man aged 25 to 40 in good health.

The chain has TRBV6-5 and TRBJ2-5; the D gene is possibly TRBD1 (6 bases). Germline CDR1 reads MNHEY; CDR2 reads SVGAGI. V lost 0 bases to trimming and J lost 5 bases, with 10 bases between them. The CDR3 covers 14 residues. CDR3 nucleotide sequence: TGTGCCAGCAGTTACTCGAGGCAGGGGGAGACCCAGTACTTC. Protein product: CASSYSRQGETQYF.

The chain joins TRBV7-8 to TRBJ2-1, with TRBD2 matching over 7 bases. The CDR3 has 19 amino acids. Trimming removed 0 bases from V and 4 bases from J; junction bases left unmatched: 15. Germline loops: CDR1 SGHVS, CDR2 FQNEAQ. CDR3 sequence reads: CASSLAEFPGLAAYNEQFF. CDR3 sequence (DNA): TGTGCCAGCAGCTTAGCGGAATTTCCGGGGCTAGCGGCTTACAATGAGCAGTTCTTC.

The chain is built from TRBV6-1 and TRBJ2-7; maybe TRBD2 (6 bases). V was pared by 6 bases and J by 2 bases, with 17 bases between. The CDR3 has 15 residues. Germline CDR1 MNHNS, CDR2 SASEGT. This CDR3 reads CASRGGLPITYEQYF. DNA for the CDR3: TGTGCCAGCAGGGGGGGACTTCCGATTACCTACGAGCAGTACTTC.

This rearrangement joins TRBV5-1 to TRBJ2-5; 9 bases fit TRBD2. Germline V gives CDR1 SGHRS, CDR2 YFSETQ. The CDR3 has 15 amino acids. V was clipped by 4 bases and J by 5 bases; unmatched bases: 9. The CDR3 nucleotides read TGCGCCAGCAGCATGCGGAGCGGGGGGATCGAGACCCAGTACTTC. This encodes CASSMRSGGIETQYF.

The rearrangement uses TRBV7-9 and TRBJ2-7, with 8 positions matching TRBD1. Germline loops: CDR1 SEHNR, CDR2 FQNEAQ (reference sequence). The CDR3 consists of 14 residues. The V and J ends lost 4 bases and 4 bases, in that order; junction bases with no gene match: 6. The CDR3 nucleotides read TGTGCCAGCAGCTCTCCGGGACAGGCGTACGAGCAGTACTTC. Translating it yields CASSSPGQAYEQYF.

The chain combines TRBV11-2 with TRBJ2-2; 11 bases agree with TRBD2. Germline V CDR1 and CDR2: SGHAT, FQNNGV. With 4 bases clipped from V and 2 bases from J, the junction kept 12 bases outside the gene matches. The CDR3 sequence is 19 residues long. CDR3 residues: CASSSGTSGPHLNTGELFF. CDR3 in DNA: TGTGCCAGCAGCTCCGGGACTAGCGGTCCGCACCTCAACACCGGGGAGCTGTTTTTT.

This sequence joins TRBV27 and TRBJ2-6, with 7 nucleotides matching TRBD1. Germline assignment: CDR1 MNHEY and CDR2 SMNVEV (reference sequence). With V trimmed by 4 bases and J by 3 bases, 12 bases remained unmatched. The CDR3 runs 18 residues. CDR3 sequence reads: CASSSPATQGRGANVLTF. The CDR3 region has the DNA TGTGCCAGCAGTTCTCCCGCGACACAGGGGCGTGGGGCCAACGTCCTGACTTTC.

This chain connects TRBV19 to TRBJ2-2; 11 nucleotides align to TRBD2. CDR1 is LNHDA and CDR2 is SQIVND in the germline V gene (reference sequence). The CDR3 loop spans 17 amino acids. V shed 5 bases, J shed 2 bases, and the junction held 7 bases outside the gene matches. The CDR3 loop is CASSSRLAGFNTGELFF. The CDR3 nucleotides are TGTGCCAGTAGTTCCCGACTAGCGGGATTCAACACCGGGGAGCTGTTTTTT.

This clone has a single count. V usage is TRBV7-9 and J usage is TRBJ2-7, with 8 bases lining up with TRBD2. The CDR3 sequence is 14 residues long. The germline V gene encodes CDR1 SEHNR and CDR2 FQNEAQ (reference sequence). After removal of 3 bases from V and 3 bases from J, the junction contained 4 bases not matched to a gene. DNA of the CDR3: TGTGCCAGCAGCTTGGGGGCGGGGGGCTACGAGCAGTACTTC. Translating it yields CASSLGAGGYEQYF.

The rearrangement uses TRBV11-2 and TRBJ2-2; the D gene is possibly TRBD1 (6 bases). Germline V CDR1 and CDR2: SGHAT, FQNNGV. This CDR3 is built from 16 residues. Trimming removed 5 bases from V and 4 bases from J, with 17 bases in between. CDR3 DNA sequence: TGTGCCAGCAGCGGTTCCTCTGGACAGACCACCGGGGAGCTGTTTTTT. It encodes CASSGSSGQTTGELFF.

This chain links TRBV7-9 with TRBJ2-7; the D gene is possibly TRBD2 (5 bases). The V end lost 4 bases, the J end lost 3 bases, and 13 bases lay between the germline ends. The CDR3 spans 14 residues. Per the germline V gene, CDR1 is SEHNR and CDR2 is FQNEAQ (reference sequence). In DNA form, the CDR3 reads TGTGCCAGCAGCTCCTCGGACCGGGACTACGAGCAGTACTTC. This sequence encodes CASSSSDRDYEQYF.

The chain joins TRBV11-2 to TRBJ2-2; D is uncertain. The CDR3 is made up of 14 amino acids. Trimming removed 2 bases from V and 4 bases from J, with 8 bases in between. CDR1 is SGHAT, CDR2 FQNNGV, per germline. DNA for the CDR3: TGTGCCAGCAGCTTAAGGCCATTCACCGGGGAGCTGTTTTTT. Translated: CASSLRPFTGELFF. The whole variable domain, filled in from reference TRBV11-2 and TRBJ2-2, reads EAGVAQSPRYKIIEKRQSVAFWCNPISGHATLYWYQQILGQGPKLLIQFQNNGVVDDSQLPKDRFSAERLKGVDSTLKIQPAKLEDSAVYLCASSLRPFTGELFFGEGSRLTVL.

The CDR3 sequence is CASSQVVQGPNTGELFF. CDR3 sequence (DNA): TGCGCCAGCAGCCAAGTCGTACAGGGACCGAACACCGGGGAGCTGTTTTTT. The chain joins TRBV4-3 to TRBJ2-2; tentatively, D is TRBD1 (6 bases). Germline loops: CDR1 LGHNA, CDR2 YSLEER. V was cut by 1 base and J by 0 bases, with 12 bases left in between. This CDR3 contains 17 residues.

The chain employs TRBV29-1 and TRBJ2-3; D ambiguous. This CDR3 spans 10 amino acids. Germline assignment: CDR1 SQVTM and CDR2 ANQGSEA. The V end was cut by 6 bases, the J end by 11 bases, with 12 bases between. CDR3 loop: CSVTRIEQYF. The CDR3 nucleotides are TGCAGCGTCACACGGATTGAGCAGTATTTT.

The chain employs TRBV10-3 and TRBJ2-2; TRBD1 might be the D (5 bases). V was trimmed by 4 bases and J by 5 bases, leaving 23 bases between them. Germline lookup yields CDR1 ENHRY and CDR2 SYGVKD. This CDR3 contains 18 residues. CDR3 in DNA: TGTGCCATCAGTGCCGTAGTCCCTCCCACTGGGGCAACCGGGGAGCTGTTTTTT. It encodes CAISAVVPPTGATGELFF.

The chain joins TRBV6-6 to TRBJ1-1; D gene unclear. Germline V CDR1 and CDR2: MNHNY, SVGAGI (reference sequence). The CDR3 runs to 12 residues. The V end was cut by 7 bases, the J end by 7 bases, with 13 bases between. In nucleotides, the CDR3 is TGTGCCAGCACGGGTTTGATGGGTGAAGCTTTCTTT. Translated: CASTGLMGEAFF.

Details on this clone: One end of the junction does not line up with germline, which may come from a read error. The genes are TRBV7-7 and TRBJ2-2, with D maybe TRBD1 (6 bases). CDR1 and CDR2 (germline): SSHAT, FNYEAQ (reference sequence). The CDR3 covers 18 residues. This CDR3 reads CASSLVEGTRANTGELFF. The CDR3 nucleotides are TGTGCTAGCAGCTTAGTGGAAGGGACACGAGCGAACACCGGGGAGCTGTTTTTT.

This chain uses TRBV7-6 with TRBJ2-1; no clear D gene. The CDR3 is 15 residues long. Germline lookup yields CDR1 SGHVS and CDR2 FNYEAQ. V was shortened by 1 base and J by 10 bases, with 17 bases between the two germline ends. The CDR3 reads CASSLVVIDAPEQFF. The DNA for the CDR3 is TGTGCCAGCAGCTTAGTCGTGATCGATGCCCCCGAGCAGTTCTTC. The full variable domain, in which reference TRBV7-6 and TRBJ2-1 provide the parts outside the CDR3, is GAGVSQSPRYKVTKRGQDVALRCDPISGHVSLYWYRQALGQGPEFLTYFNYEAQQDKSGLPNDRFSAERPEGSISTLTIQRTEQRDSAMYRCASSLVVIDAPEQFFGPGTRLTVL.

The chain links TRBV6-1 to TRBJ1-5; D is ambiguous. The CDR3 covers 14 residues. The V end lost 7 bases, the J end lost 9 bases, and 19 bases lay between the germline ends. Germline V gene lookup returns CDR1 MNHNS and CDR2 SASEGT. The CDR3 region is CASIHSRSGAPQHF. The CDR3 coding sequence is TGTGCCAGCATCCACAGCAGGAGTGGTGCGCCCCAGCATTTT.

The chain carries TRBV14 and TRBJ2-3; no clear D. The length of the CDR3 is 14 residues. Germline CDR1 SGHDN, CDR2 FVKESK. Trimming took off 2 bases at V and 6 bases at J, with 12 bases between the two ends. CDR3 residues: CASSQSLHSDTQYF. The CDR3 bases are TGTGCCAGCAGCCAAAGTCTGCATTCGGATACGCAGTATTTT.

V and J are TRBV6-5 and TRBJ2-7; D is possibly TRBD1 (6 bases). Germline lookup yields CDR1 MNHEY and CDR2 SVGAGI. The CDR3 is 14 amino acids. Trimming took off 6 bases at V and 1 base at J, with 13 bases between the two ends. The CDR3 loop reads CASRPRQGSYEQYF. The DNA of the CDR3 is TGTGCCAGCAGGCCCCGGCAGGGGTCCTACGAGCAGTACTTC.

The chain couples TRBV7-9 to TRBJ2-5; tentatively, D is TRBD2 (6 bases). The germline V gene encodes CDR1 SEHNR and CDR2 FQNEAQ (reference sequence). Trimming left V 1 base short and J 4 bases short, with 10 bases between. The CDR3 extends over 14 amino acids. The CDR3: CASSLEWRGETQYF. DNA of the CDR3: TGTGCCAGCAGCTTAGAATGGAGGGGAGAGACCCAGTACTTC.

This chain links TRBV27 with TRBJ1-4; maybe TRBD1 (6 bases). Germline CDR1 and CDR2: MNHEY and SMNVEV (reference sequence). The CDR3 contains 12 residues. Deletions cut 5 bases from V and 14 bases from J, with 15 bases between. The CDR3 loop is CASSLDRRRLFF. Written as DNA, the CDR3 is TGTGCCAGCAGTCTAGACAGGCGGAGGCTGTTTTTT.

The V and J genes are TRBV28 and TRBJ1-1; TRBD1 might be the D (6 bases). There are 15 residues in the CDR3. Trimming cost V 2 bases and J 2 bases, with 12 bases left between them. Per germline, CDR1 MDHEN and CDR2 SYDVKM. CDR3 in DNA: TGTGCCAGCAGTTTACAAGGACAGAGAAACACTGAAGCTTTCTTT. Translating it yields CASSLQGQRNTEAFF.

This rearrangement joins TRBV7-8 to TRBJ2-2; no clear D gene. V shed 1 base and J shed 7 bases, with 13 bases lying between them. Germline CDR1 and CDR2: SGHVS and FQNEAQ. This CDR3 has 15 residues. DNA for the CDR3: TGTGCCAGCAGCTTAGGTATTAGCAGTAACGGGGAGCTGTTTTTT. Protein product: CASSLGISSNGELFF. Based on the CDR3 plus reference TRBV7-8 and TRBJ2-2, the full variable domain is GAGVSQSPRYKVAKRGQDVALRCDPISGHVSLFWYQQALGQGPEFLTYFQNEAQLDKSGLPSDRFFAERPEGSVSTLKIQRTQQEDSAVYLCASSLGISSNGELFFGEGSRLTVL.

The V call is TRBV10-3, the J call TRBJ2-3; D unclear. CDR3 length: 12 residues. CDR1 is ENHRY and CDR2 is SYGVKD in the germline V gene. Deletions cut 5 bases from V and 4 bases from J, with 7 bases between. The CDR3 DNA reads as TGTGCCATCAGTCCAGTCTCAGATACGCAGTATTTT. It translates to CAISPVSDTQYF.

The rearrangement joins TRBV5-4 to TRBJ2-1; D may be TRBD1 or TRBD2 (5 bases each). The V and J ends lost 1 base and 0 bases respectively, with 8 bases between them. The CDR3 totals 15 residues. CDR1 and CDR2 (germline): SGHNT, YYREEE (reference sequence). The DNA for the CDR3 is TGTGCCAGCAGCTTGTCCGGGACCTCCTACAATGAGCAGTTCTTC. This encodes CASSLSGTSYNEQFF.